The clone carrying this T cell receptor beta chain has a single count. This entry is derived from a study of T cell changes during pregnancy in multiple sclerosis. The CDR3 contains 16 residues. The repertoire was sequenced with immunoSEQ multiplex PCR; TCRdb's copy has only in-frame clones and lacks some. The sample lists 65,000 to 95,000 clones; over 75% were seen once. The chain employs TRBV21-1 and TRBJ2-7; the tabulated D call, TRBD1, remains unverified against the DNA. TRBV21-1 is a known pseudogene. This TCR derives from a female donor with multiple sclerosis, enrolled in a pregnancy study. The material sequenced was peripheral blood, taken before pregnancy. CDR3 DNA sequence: TGTGCCAGCGGGGGAAACGAAACAGGGGTTAGCGACGAGCAGTACTTC. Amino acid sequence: CASGGNETGVSDEQYF.